This T cell receptor beta chain was profiled in a study of blood T cell repertoires in COVID-19. In the study overall: Sites across the United States, Italy and Spain contributed samples from acute and convalescent COVID-19.

This CDR3 region has 13 residues. Trimming pared 0 bases from V and 8 bases from J, leaving 7 bases between. From germline, CDR1 is MRHNA and CDR2 SNTAGT. Authors' analysis steps: Estimation of nucleated cell counts relied on the amplification of reference gene primers. Sequenced by immunoSEQ multiplex PCR; TCRdb stores in-frame clones only, minus some. The V and J calls and clone size were taken over from that table, and D and trimming were inferred from the DNA. This repertoire shows roughly 100,000 clones, around 84% found once; its top ten account for 3%. Sequencing was performed on peripheral blood. The origin of this receptor is a man aged 45-65 years with active or convalescent COVID-19. This chain joins TRBV6-4 and TRBJ1-4; D unclear. The CDR3 DNA reads TGTGCCAGCAGTGACTCCGTCGGGGAAAAACTGTTTTTT. Its translation: CASSDSVGEKLFF.